The T cell receptor (beta chain) under discussion was sequenced for a study of tumor-infiltrating lymphocytes in primary liver carcinoma. Study-wide context: The neoplasms were of stage T1-T3 N0M0, with dimensions of about 4.2 to 11 cm across.

TCR beta cDNA was reverse-transcribed from 500 ng of total RNA. The reaction used a constant-region primer and ProtoScript II reverse transcriptase. Sequencing libraries for TCR beta derived from three nested multiplex PCR rounds that used slightly modified ARM-PCR. TCRdb independently ran MiXCR on the multiplex PCR reads; one entry per CDR3 protein. The table records roughly 330,000 distinct CDR3 sequences, less than 70% of them present only once. Germline DNA was also extracted, with blood RNA taken from unsorted whole blood. About this clonotype: Its antigen is still unknown.

Study findings and constraints: Blood fell significantly below tumors in its top-250-clone fraction (p = 0.039).

This clonotype was sampled from a man aged 35 to 55 with primary liver carcinoma and hepatitis B virus infection. The sequenced sample was peripheral blood.

CDR3 DNA sequence: TGTGTCACCAGTCCCGTTGGACTAGCGGGAGAAGAGACCCAGTACTTC. Its protein is CVTSPVGLAGEETQYF. The V gene is TRBV11-2, the J gene TRBJ2-5, with TRBD2 matching over 13 bases. This CDR3 spans 16 amino acids. Germline V gives CDR1 SGHAT, CDR2 FQNNGV.